This T cell receptor (beta chain) was found in a study of shared clonotypes between healthy human individuals. Using immunoSEQ multiplex PCR, the repertoire was profiled, and TCRdb retains in-frame clones only, with some absent. This sample yields approximately 2,000,000 clones, of which under 95% are seen a single time; more than 0.35% belongs to the top ten. Trimming at V came to 2 bases and at J to 3 bases, leaving 7 bases not matched to a gene. The CDR3 is made up of 15 amino acids. CDR1 SGHRS and CDR2 YFSETQ come from the germline V gene. This receptor was identified in a man aged 18 to 30 in good health. Some clones in this sample may be carry-over from other donors' samples. The sequenced sample was naive CD4+ T cells from PBMCs. Regarding subset: CD45RA+ positively selected. The genes are TRBV5-1 and TRBJ1-1, with 7 bases lining up with TRBD1. The CDR3 region is CASSLQDGTDTEAFF. The CDR3 DNA reads as TGCGCCAGCAGCTTACAAGACGGGACAGACACTGAAGCTTTCTTT.